The following is a TCR beta chain sequence with its context. Original processing methods: From reference gene primer amplification, estimates of nucleated cell counts were derived. Assay: immunoSEQ multiplex PCR; the TCRdb copy retains only in-frame clones and omits some. V, J and clone size are those of that table, while D and trimming were read from the DNA. The sample includes 200,000 to 250,000 clones, about 82% of them seen just once. The source of the sample is a study of blood T cell repertoires in COVID-19. For the study at large: The samples span acute and convalescent COVID-19 from the United States, Italy and Spain. T cells, B-cell-depleted T cells, or PBMCs supplied cDNA or gDNA.

Enrolment of Seattle patients took place during active infection, and they were followed longitudinally. CDR1 and CDR2 (germline): SGHTA, FQGNSA. The CDR3 has 15 amino acids. With 3 bases removed from V and 10 bases from J, the gap between germline ends came to 16 bases. The source of this sequence is a woman older than 75 with COVID-19, enrolled during active disease. The sequencing sample was made of peripheral blood. The rearrangement joins TRBV7-2 to TRBJ1-6; a possible D gene is TRBD1 (5 bases). The CDR3 spells CASSLQGRGRSPLHF. CDR3 nucleotides: TGTGCCAGCAGCTTGCAGGGCCGGGGGAGATCACCCCTCCACTTT.